The 3 T cell receptor beta chains listed next were all sequenced from one sample in a study of shared clonotypes between healthy human individuals. The protocol was immunoSEQ multiplex PCR, while the TCRdb copy is restricted to in-frame clones and leaves out a portion. The data show roughly 850,000 clones, roughly 96% seen once. The naive CD8 fraction comprised CD45RO-negative cells positively selected for CCR7 and excluded terminally differentiated effector memory CD45RA+ cells. Sequenced sample: naive CD8+ T cells sorted from blood. The receptor set was obtained from a man aged 25 to 40 in good health.

The V call is TRBV7-9, the J call TRBJ2-4, with TRBD2 matching 7 bases. V lost 5 bases and J lost 0; bases outside the gene matches: 10. CDR3 length: 17 amino acids. The germline V gene encodes CDR1 SEHNR and CDR2 FQNEAQ (reference sequence). CDR3 sequence: CASSGAGRDLAKNIQYF. The CDR3 DNA sequence: TGTGCCAGCAGCGGAGCGGGGAGGGACCTAGCCAAAAACATTCAGTACTTC.

J is TRBJ1-2 and V is TRBV7-6, with unresolved D. Germline V CDR1 and CDR2: SGHVS, FNYEAQ. Trimming removed 5 bases at V and 6 bases at J, with 16 bases between. CDR3 size: 14 residues. The CDR3: CASSPETTPDGYTF. The CDR3 bases are TGTGCCAGCAGCCCAGAGACAACACCGGATGGCTACACCTTC. The variable domain in full, completed from reference TRBV7-6 and TRBJ1-2, reads GAGVSQSPRYKVTKRGQDVALRCDPISGHVSLYWYRQALGQGPEFLTYFNYEAQQDKSGLPNDRFSAERPEGSISTLTIQRTEQRDSAMYRCASSPETTPDGYTFGSGTRLTVV.

A single count supports this clone. J is TRBJ2-3 and V is TRBV5-4, with D maybe TRBD1 (6 bases). Germline-derived CDR1 and CDR2 are SGHNT and YYREEE (reference sequence). The CDR3 sequence is 15 residues long. V gave up 2 bases and J gave up 1 base, with 11 bases separating them. This chain's CDR3 is CASSFRGQRTDTQYF. The CDR3 nucleotides are TGTGCCAGCAGCTTTCGGGGACAACGCACAGATACGCAGTATTTT.